Sequencing of this T cell receptor beta chain was carried out in a study of Graves' ophthalmopathy and Graves' hyperthyroidism. RNA transcripts were the template, and TCR beta CDR3 regions were amplified from them. Scientists carried out first-round RT-PCR using HTBI primers and then a second-round multiplex PCR. One entry per CDR3 protein, called by TCRdb with MiXCR from the multiplex PCR reads. The sample yields a few hundred thousand distinct CDR3 sequences, approximately 15% seen once. Clinical symptoms and serum thyroxine were used for diagnosis; TRAb, thyroid ultrasound and orbital computed tomography were also relied on. The sample taken for sequencing was peripheral blood. This sequence was found in a woman younger than 30 with stable Graves' hyperthyroidism.

CDR3 DNA: TGTGCCACCGGAACGACAGGGATCGGGTCTGGGGCCAACGTCCTGACTTTC. It codes for CATGTTGIGSGANVLTF. The V gene is TRBV24-1, the J gene TRBJ2-6, with 7 nucleotides matching TRBD1. V lost 9 bases to trimming and J lost 1 base; unmatched junction nucleotides: 11. Per the germline V gene, CDR1 is KGHDR and CDR2 is SFDVKD. There are 17 residues in the CDR3.